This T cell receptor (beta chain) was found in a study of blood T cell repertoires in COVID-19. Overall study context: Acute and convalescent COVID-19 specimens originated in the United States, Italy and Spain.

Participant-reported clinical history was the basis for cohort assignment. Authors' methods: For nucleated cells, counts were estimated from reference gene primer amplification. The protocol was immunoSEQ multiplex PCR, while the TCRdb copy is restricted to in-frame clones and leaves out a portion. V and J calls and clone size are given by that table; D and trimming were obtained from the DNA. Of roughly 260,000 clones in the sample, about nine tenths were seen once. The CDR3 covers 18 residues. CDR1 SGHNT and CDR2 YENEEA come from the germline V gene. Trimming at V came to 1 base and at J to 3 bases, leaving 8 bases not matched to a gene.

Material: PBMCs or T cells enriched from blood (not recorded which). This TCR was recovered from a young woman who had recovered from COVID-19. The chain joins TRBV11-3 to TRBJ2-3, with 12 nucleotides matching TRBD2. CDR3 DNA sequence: TGTGCCAGCAGCTTAGGGGCCCTAGCGGGGGGGACAACAGATACGCAGTATTTT. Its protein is CASSLGALAGGTTDTQYF.